This T cell receptor (beta chain) was profiled in a study of T-cell reconstitution after alpha-beta-depleted transplantation in children (dated by TCRdb to between 2015 and 2016). Background on the whole study: Using TCR repertoire profiling, the study quantitatively followed how T-cell immune reconstitution unfolded in children after TCRalphabeta/CD19-depleted allogeneic hematopoietic cell transplantation.

Study-level results and caveats: The frequencies of hyperexpanded clones fell over the following months, and after one year, T-cell counts and TCRbeta diversity were mostly attributed to newly produced T cells. The apparently early recovery of alphabetaT-cell counts about two months after transplant reportedly depended on only several hundred rapidly expanded clones that came from non-depleted graft cells. In some patients, the high TCRbeta diversity seen at day 60 was put down to recipient T cells and intrathymic progenitors that had survived conditioning.

For this clonotype: It has no known antigen specificity. No clone much larger than this one lies a single base away; base qualities are absent.

V and J are truncated by 3 bases and 7 bases respectively, leaving an intervening sequence of 13 bases. Including cysteine and phenylalanine, the CDR3 has 15 amino acids. Just the 45-base CDR3 DNA is kept, in frame starting at base 1. The library was made by PCR. Sequencing used an Illumina HiSeq 2500. TCR libraries were prepared with molecular barcoding, using unique molecular identifiers to normalize TCRbeta repertoire quantification. In-frame beta chains were kept once TCRdb had trimmed the public reads at Q25 with fastp and called clones with MiXCR. Here each entry gathers all rows of one CDR3 protein and keeps the most common genes and DNA. A total of about 600,000 distinct CDR3 sequences appear in this sample, 13% of them only once. Around 2.2% of the sample is in the top ten clones. The treatment or condition label corresponds to: allogeneic hematopoietic cell transplantation with graft depleted of TCRalphabeta T cells and CD19 B cells. Transplant recipients were children who received TCRalphabeta/CD19-depleted allogeneic hematopoietic cell grafts.

Recombination joined TRBV12-3 or TRBV12-4 with TRBJ1-6; the D gene is not confidently resolved. The origin of this receptor is a male patient between 5 and 17 years old who had a stem cell transplant for acute myeloid leukemia, so the T cells may come from the graft donor. The source was PBMCs, mostly from graft donor cells, collected 360 days after TCRalphabeta/CD19-depleted stem cell transplant. The sequence in DNA is TGTGCCAGCAGTTTGGCGGCAGGTCTGAATTCACCCCTCCACTTT. This yields the protein CASSLAAGLNSPLHF.